The T cell receptor beta chain described here comes from a study of T cell responses to AZD1222 COVID-19 vaccine. V lost 5 bases and J 8 bases, leaving 16 bases between the germline ends. Germline loops: CDR1 SGHTA, CDR2 FQGNSA. The CDR3 spans 15 residues. Generated by immunoSEQ multiplex PCR, the TCRdb table keeps only in-frame clones and is missing some. Of some 170,000 clones in the sample, about 87% were seen once. This TCR was sampled from an adult who received the MenACWY meningococcal vaccine as a control. The V call is TRBV7-2, the J call TRBJ1-6; D is undetermined. Sample: peripheral blood, taken 28 days after the second dose of the MenACWY control vaccine. The CDR3 spells CASSPRVDRDSPLHF. The CDR3 nucleotides are TGTGCCAGCAGCCCCCGTGTCGATCGGGATTCACCCCTCCACTTT.